Here is one T cell receptor beta chain with its context. This specimen includes other DNA sequences encoding the same CDR3. CDR3 length: 13 amino acids. CDR1 is SGHDT, CDR2 YYEEEE, per germline. The trim removed 0 bases at V and 5 bases at J, leaving 1 base unmatched. This sample was taken from a study of OX40 agonist ivuxolimab in advanced cancers. Across the whole study: Three dose-escalation patients had partial responses: one with hepatocellular carcinoma and two with cutaneous melanoma.

The table came from immunoSEQ multiplex PCR; TCRdb's copy has only in-frame clones and leaves some out. The sample holds some 82,000 clones, about 94% seen once. Researchers took blood at baseline, on cycle 4 day 1, and on cycle 7 day 1. The receptor's source is an adult with an advanced solid tumor such as melanoma, head and neck, liver or kidney cancer. This chain joins TRBV5-6 and TRBJ1-2, with 7 bases identical to TRBD1. The sequenced sample was CD4+ or CD8+ T cells sorted from blood, obtained in a trial of the OX40 agonist ivuxolimab. CDR3 sequence (DNA): TGTGCCAGCAGCTTGGCGACAGGGTATGGCTACACCTTC. Protein sequence: CASSLATGYGYTF.